Only one count was recorded for the clone carrying this T cell receptor beta chain. The data belong to a study of control samples from healthy donors and cancer patients. Using immunoSEQ multiplex PCR, the repertoire was profiled, and TCRdb retains in-frame clones only, with some absent. The repertoire holds about 120,000 clones, around 89% seen once, with 3.4% in the top ten. This TCR came from a man aged 40-49 years in good health. Sample: blood.

In DNA, the CDR3 is TGTGCCATCAGACCTAGCGGGGGGCGAAGCACAGATACGCAGTATTTT. As protein: CAIRPSGGRSTDTQYF. V is TRBV10-3 and J is TRBJ2-3; 11 bases align to TRBD2. CDR3 length: 16 residues. The junction had 5 bases not matched to a gene; V was cut back by 6 bases and J by 0 bases. Germline-derived CDR1 and CDR2 are ENHRY and SYGVKD.